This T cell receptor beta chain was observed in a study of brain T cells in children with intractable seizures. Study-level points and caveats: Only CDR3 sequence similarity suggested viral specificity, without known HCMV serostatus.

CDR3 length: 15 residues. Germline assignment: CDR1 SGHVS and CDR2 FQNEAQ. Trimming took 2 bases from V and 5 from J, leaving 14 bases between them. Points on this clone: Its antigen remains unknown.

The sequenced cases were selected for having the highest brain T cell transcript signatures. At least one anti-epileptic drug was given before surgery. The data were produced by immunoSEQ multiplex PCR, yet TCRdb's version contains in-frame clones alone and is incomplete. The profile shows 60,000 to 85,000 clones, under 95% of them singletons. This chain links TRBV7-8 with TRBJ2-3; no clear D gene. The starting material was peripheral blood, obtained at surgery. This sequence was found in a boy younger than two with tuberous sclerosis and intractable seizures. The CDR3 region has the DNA TGTGCCAGCAGCTTATTAGAAGTGGAGAGAGATACGCAGTATTTT. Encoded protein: CASSLLEVERDTQYF.